Below are 28 T cell receptor beta chains sequenced from a single sample in a study of CD8 T cells in ankylosing spondylitis. Findings and caveats of the study: There was a TCR beta motif, made of several highly homologous variants, that appeared characteristic of ankylosing spondylitis blood.

MiXCR was run by TCRdb on the 5' RACE reads, yielding one entry per CDR3 protein. The table records roughly 470,000 distinct CDR3 sequences, roughly 25% of them present only once. These TCRs' antigens remain unknown. Sequencing was carried out using blood, either unsorted or a sorted T cell fraction (not recorded which). The source is a male donor with ankylosing spondylitis.

The V call is TRBV20-1, the J call TRBJ1-5; D may be TRBD1 (6 bases). Trimming removed 6 bases from V and 0 bases from J, with 18 bases in between. CDR3 length: 16 amino acids. CDR1 and CDR2 (germline): DFQATT, SNEGSKA (reference sequence). CDR3 sequence (DNA): TGCAGTGCCCATCCGGGGGGGCTCTTTAGCAATCAGCCCCAGCATTTT. Translating it yields CSAHPGGLFSNQPQHF.

This clonotype appeared a few times. The rearrangement links TRBV12-3 or TRBV12-4 to TRBJ1-5, with D unclear. The CDR3 extends over 13 amino acids. V was cut by 1 base and J by 8 bases, with 9 bases left in between. In nucleotides, the CDR3 is TGTGCCAGCAGTTTAGGTGTCACGAAGCCCCAGCATTTT. Protein sequence: CASSLGVTKPQHF.

This clonotype was counted a few times. The J gene is TRBJ1-3, the V gene TRBV11-2; D not resolved. The V gene lost 5 bases and the J gene lost 4 bases, with 6 bases spanning the gap. The CDR3 runs to 12 residues. Germline values: CDR1 SGHAT, CDR2 FQNNGV. CDR3 region: CASSRTGNTIYF. The CDR3 DNA reads as TGTGCCAGCAGCCGTACGGGAAACACCATATATTTT. The variable domain in full, with the rest retrieved from reference TRBV11-2 and TRBJ1-3, is EAGVAQSPRYKIIEKRQSVAFWCNPISGHATLYWYQQILGQGPKLLIQFQNNGVVDDSQLPKDRFSAERLKGVDSTLKIQPAKLEDSAVYLCASSRTGNTIYFGEGSWLTVV.

The chain links TRBV2 to TRBJ2-5; no clear D. The CDR3 runs to 13 residues. Germline-derived CDR1 and CDR2 are SNHLY and FYNNEI. Trimming left V 0 bases short and J 5 bases short, with 7 bases between. The DNA of the CDR3 is TGTGCCAGCAGTGAAGCCAGGTGGGAGACCCAGTACTTC. Translating it yields CASSEARWETQYF.

This clonotype was seen more than once but under ten times. The chain couples TRBV7-2 to TRBJ2-5; D is ambiguous. The CDR3 contains 14 residues. Germline CDR1 is SGHTA and CDR2 is FQGNSA. V lost 1 base, J lost 3 bases, and 9 bases lay in between. This chain's CDR3 is CASSLGGYEETQYF. DNA of the CDR3: TGTGCCAGCAGCTTAGGCGGCTACGAAGAGACCCAGTACTTC.

The chain combines TRBV12-3 or TRBV12-4 with TRBJ2-4; D gene unclear. Trimming removed 3 bases from V and 10 bases from J, with 10 bases in between. This CDR3 comprises 12 residues. The CDR3 DNA reads as TGTGCCAGCAGTTTTGCCGGAAGAATTCAGTACTTC. This gives the protein CASSFAGRIQYF.

This clonotype was counted ten times or more. The J gene is TRBJ1-4, the V gene TRBV29-1; 9 bases align to TRBD1. Trimming removed 5 bases from V and 4 bases from J; junction bases left unmatched: 8. The CDR3 runs 15 residues. CDR1 and CDR2 (germline): SQVTM, ANQGSEA. The CDR3 protein is CSVTTGGGHNEKLFF. CDR3 sequence (DNA): TGCAGCGTTACTACAGGGGGCGGTCATAATGAAAAACTGTTTTTT.

This clonotype was seen more than once but under ten times. The germline gene is not matched at one end of the junction; a read error may be the cause. This chain uses TRBV20-1 with TRBJ2-1, with D possibly TRBD2 on 5 matching bases. Germline V gene sequence: CDR1 DFQATT, CDR2 SNEGSKA (reference sequence). The CDR3 spans 14 residues. The CDR3 DNA reads TGCAGTGCTAGAGAAGGCATTAGCGCTAAAAACGCGGTCTTC. Its translation is CSAREGISAKNAVF.

This clonotype was counted a few times. This chain joins TRBV25-1 and TRBJ1-1, with TRBD1 identical over 7 bases. With 5 bases clipped from V and 7 bases from J, the junction kept 10 bases outside the gene matches. This CDR3 comprises 14 residues. Germline CDR1 and CDR2: MGHDK and SYGVNS. The CDR3 nucleotides are TGTGCCAGCAGTAAAAGGAGGGGGCTAGGTGAAGCTTTCTTT. It codes for CASSKRRGLGEAFF.

The chain uses TRBV6-4 and TRBJ2-3, with D possibly being TRBD2 (5 bases). The CDR3 covers 13 residues. V was clipped by 6 bases and J by 5 bases, with 12 bases between them. CDR1 and CDR2 from the germline V gene are MRHNA and SNTAGT. The CDR3 is CASSGERGDTQYF. The CDR3 DNA reads as TGTGCCAGCAGCGGGGAGCGCGGAGATACGCAGTATTTT.

This clonotype came up a few times. The V gene is TRBV7-2, the J gene TRBJ2-3; the D is unclear. The V and J ends lost 6 bases and 0 bases respectively, with 7 bases between them. Looked up from germline, CDR1 is SGHTA and CDR2 is FQGNSA. CDR3 size: 13 residues. The CDR3 DNA reads TGTGCCAGCAGACGACTCAGCACAGATACGCAGTATTTT. This encodes CASRRLSTDTQYF.

This clonotype was observed a handful of times. This rearrangement joins TRBV12-3 or TRBV12-4 to TRBJ2-3; 10 nucleotides align to TRBD2. Trimming removed 6 bases from V and 6 bases from J; junction bases left unmatched: 9. The CDR3 consists of 15 residues. CDR3 nucleotides: TGTGCCAGCAGGGATCGGACTAGCGGAGTGGATACGCAGTATTTT. This gives the protein CASRDRTSGVDTQYF.

This chain connects TRBV19 to TRBJ1-2; no reliable D call. The germline CDR1 and CDR2 sequences are LNHDA and SQIVND (reference sequence). Trimming took 4 bases from V and 2 from J, leaving 11 bases between them. The CDR3 has 14 residues. CDR3 residues: CASSTSRANYGYTF. CDR3 coding DNA: TGTGCCAGTAGTACGTCGCGGGCCAACTATGGCTACACCTTC.

This chain joins TRBV10-1 and TRBJ2-2, with D hard to call. Germline CDR1 and CDR2: WNHNN and SYGVQD (reference sequence). This CDR3 comprises 13 residues. V lost 6 bases to trimming and J lost 5 bases, with 10 bases between them. For the CDR3, the DNA is TGCGCCAGCAGCGGTTCTGGAACCGGGGAGCTGTTTTTT. Translating gives CASSGSGTGELFF.

In its sample, this clonotype was seen a few times. This chain connects TRBV7-2 to TRBJ1-1, with D perhaps TRBD1 (6 bases). V was trimmed by 0 bases and J by 0 bases, leaving 11 bases between them. From germline, CDR1 is SGHTA and CDR2 FQGNSA. The CDR3 totals 16 residues. CDR3 residues: CASSLALGALNTEAFF. CDR3 DNA sequence: TGTGCCAGCAGCTTAGCTTTGGGGGCTTTGAACACTGAAGCTTTCTTT.

The chain recombines TRBV6-6 with TRBJ1-2; D is uncertain. Germline V lookup: CDR1 MNHNY, CDR2 SVGAGI (reference sequence). Between the trimmed V and J ends, which lost 6 bases and 7 bases, there was a span of 15 bases. The CDR3 loop spans 13 amino acids. CDR3 residues: CASREGISLGYTF. CDR3 sequence (DNA): TGTGCCAGCAGGGAGGGTATATCCCTTGGCTACACCTTC.

This clonotype was counted between two and nine times. This chain uses TRBV24-1 with TRBJ2-2; either TRBD1 or TRBD2 may fit D (5 bases each). Germline assignment: CDR1 KGHDR and CDR2 SFDVKD. V was pared by 9 bases and J by 4 bases, with 11 bases between. This CDR3 has 13 residues. Written as DNA, the CDR3 is TGTGCCACCTCGAGGGACCCCACCGGGGAGCTGTTTTTT. The encoded protein is CATSRDPTGELFF.

This clonotype was detected only a few times. The rearrangement uses TRBV20-1 and TRBJ2-3; no reliable D call. Looked up from germline, CDR1 is DFQATT and CDR2 is SNEGSKA (reference sequence). Trimming removed 0 bases at V and 2 bases at J, with 15 bases between. The CDR3 consists of 16 residues. The CDR3 DNA reads TGCAGTGCTAGAGATACGTCAATTGGGCACACAGATACGCAGTATTTT. Translation: CSARDTSIGHTDTQYF.

The rearrangement uses TRBV9 and TRBJ2-1, with 9 nucleotides matching TRBD2. Germline lookup yields CDR1 SGDLS and CDR2 YYNGEE. V lost 0 bases and J lost 10; bases outside the gene matches: 8. The CDR3 sequence is 15 residues long. CDR3 nucleotide sequence: TGTGCCAGCAGCGTAGGGCTAGCGGGACTCCGGGAGCAGTTCTTC. Translation gives CASSVGLAGLREQFF.

This clonotype showed up just a few times. The J gene is TRBJ1-1, the V gene TRBV12-3 or TRBV12-4; 9 nucleotides agree with TRBD1. With V trimmed by 5 bases and J by 8 bases, 12 bases remained unmatched. The CDR3 is 15 residues long. The CDR3 loop reads CASSPLRTGEGEAFF. CDR3 bases: TGTGCCAGCAGTCCCCTTAGGACAGGGGAGGGGGAAGCTTTCTTT.

DNA of the CDR3: TGTGCCAGCAGCCAAGAAGGACAGGCTCTATTCGGCTACACCTTC. This encodes CASSQEGQALFGYTF. The gene calls are TRBV3-1 and TRBJ1-2, with TRBD1 matching over 7 bases. The CDR3 is 15 amino acids. With V trimmed by 0 bases and J by 8 bases, 9 bases remained unmatched. Germline lookup yields CDR1 LGHDT and CDR2 YNNKEL (reference sequence).

Only a few counts were recorded for this clonotype. The chain couples TRBV7-9 to TRBJ2-5; weak D call: TRBD2 (5 bases). Germline lookup yields CDR1 SEHNR and CDR2 FQNEAQ (reference sequence). The V end lost 0 bases, the J end lost 1 base, and 9 bases lay between the germline ends. The CDR3 is 15 residues long. This CDR3 is CASSLALTTQETQYF. The CDR3 coding sequence is TGTGCCAGCAGCTTAGCGTTGACTACCCAAGAGACCCAGTACTTC.

This clonotype was recorded a few times. The CDR3 sequence: CASSQIGGRSATEAFF. CDR3 sequence (DNA): TGTGCCAGCAGCCAAATTGGGGGTCGGTCAGCCACTGAAGCTTTCTTT. This sequence joins TRBV3-1 and TRBJ1-1, with a tentative D call TRBD1 (5 bases). Germline V gene sequence: CDR1 LGHDT, CDR2 YNNKEL (reference sequence). Trimming took off 2 bases at V and 4 bases at J, with 17 bases between the two ends. This CDR3 region has 16 residues.

V and J are TRBV10-3 and TRBJ2-3; D perhaps matches TRBD2 (5 bases). Deletions cut 4 bases from V and 2 bases from J, with 10 bases between. CDR1 and CDR2 from the germline V gene are ENHRY and SYGVKD. The CDR3 runs 14 residues. The CDR3 spells CAISARAFTDTQYF. The CDR3 bases are TGTGCCATCAGTGCGAGGGCCTTCACAGATACGCAGTATTTT.

This clonotype showed up just a few times. This chain joins TRBV12-3 or TRBV12-4 and TRBJ1-1; TRBD1 might be the D (6 bases). V was trimmed by 5 bases and J by 5 bases, leaving 15 bases between them. The CDR3 sequence is 14 residues long. CDR3 residues: CASSVQGGETEAFF. DNA for the CDR3: TGTGCCAGCAGTGTGCAAGGGGGAGAGACTGAAGCTTTCTTT.

V usage is TRBV12-3 or TRBV12-4 and J usage is TRBJ2-5, with TRBD1 as a possible D gene (6 bases). The V and J ends lost 5 bases and 5 bases respectively, with 15 bases between them. The CDR3 contains 14 residues. CDR3 nucleotide sequence: TGTGCCAGCAGTCCGACAGGTACTGTGGAGACCCAGTACTTC. It specifies CASSPTGTVETQYF.

The rearrangement joins TRBV5-1 to TRBJ2-7; D remains unclear. V dropped 0 bases and J dropped 2 bases, with 9 bases sitting between them. This CDR3 has 14 residues. The germline CDR1 and CDR2 sequences are SGHRS and YFSETQ. Here the CDR3 DNA reads TGCGCCAGCAGCTTGGCCCCGGCCACCTACGAGCAGTACGTC. It specifies CASSLAPATYEQYV.

This chain joins TRBV14 and TRBJ2-5; D assignment may be TRBD1 or TRBD2 (5 bases each). V gave up 1 base and J gave up 5 bases, with 14 bases separating them. Germline V lookup: CDR1 SGHDN, CDR2 FVKESK. The CDR3 contains 15 residues. CDR3 bases: TGTGCCAGCAGCCAAGGAGGGGTAGTATCGGAGACCCAGTACTTC. It specifies CASSQGGVVSETQYF.